A selection of T cell receptor beta chains follows, all from one sample in a study of identical twins. Via MiXCR, TCRdb re-called the 5' RACE reads, giving one row per CDR3 protein. Among 500,000 to 550,000 distinct CDR3 sequences listed, roughly a fifth were seen once. The same sample was also studied in work on T cells expressing NK-cell markers.

Material for sequencing was CD4+ T cells sorted from blood. These receptors were obtained from a woman between 18 and 29 years old in good health. Both conserved end residues are trimmed from each CDR3.

v_call	j_call	cdr3_length	cdr3_aa
TRBV9	TRBJ2-1	13	ASSVGLAEYNEQF
TRBV6-1	TRBJ1-5	12	ASSLSAGTQPQH
TRBV29-1	TRBJ2-3	9	SVVLVDTQY
TRBV12-3/TRBV12-4	TRBJ1-6	13	ASSLGGGRSSPLH
TRBV20-1	TRBJ2-3	12	SASWGGQADTQY
TRBV20-1	TRBJ2-3	13	SAGASAGDTDTQY
TRBV3-1	TRBJ1-6	13	ASSHFTREYSPLH
TRBV21-1	TRBJ2-2	11	ASSSRHAGELF
TRBV9	TRBJ2-7	12	ASSSGLADYEQY
TRBV7-8	TRBJ2-5	12	ASIPGTIQETQY
TRBV7-2	TRBJ1-4	13	ASSLQPGSNEKLF
TRBV12-3/TRBV12-4	TRBJ2-5	13	ASSFREHGQETQY
TRBV7-7	TRBJ2-3	14	ASSPGQERNTDTQY
TRBV11-2	TRBJ1-1	13	ASSPRDMVNTEAF
TRBV20-1	TRBJ2-7	12	SAAPGLASFEQY
TRBV6-5	TRBJ1-1	10	ASSSGTEEAF
TRBV20-1	TRBJ1-1	10	SAREQNTEAF
TRBV7-2	TRBJ1-5	11	ASSLDHFGPQH
TRBV14	TRBJ2-2	17	ASSQAPASAPTNTGELF
TRBV3-1	TRBJ1-5	12	ASSLRPSNQPQH
TRBV6-1	TRBJ1-6	11	ASTGVGNSPLH
TRBV20-1	TRBJ2-5	13	SAYPGQGARETQY
TRBV5-1	TRBJ2-3	13	ASSLILSAEDTQY
TRBV4-3	TRBJ2-1	11	ASSQDTRGEQF
TRBV7-2	TRBJ2-6	13	ASSFEGRGANVLT
TRBV7-2	TRBJ2-1	13	ASKSDAISYNEQF
TRBV6-1	TRBJ1-6	13	ASRPPGQDNSPLH
TRBV20-1	TRBJ2-3	12	SARDFSYTDTQY
TRBV5-6	TRBJ1-1	11	ASSLRTNTEAF
TRBV24-1	TRBJ1-5	12	ATSNGAIGQPQH
TRBV7-3	TRBJ2-3	15	ASSTLPLGVGVSTQY
TRBV2	TRBJ1-4	9	ASRGNEKLF
TRBV29-1	TRBJ2-1	10	SVRIAPTIEF
TRBV5-1	TRBJ2-1	12	ASSPGPAPDEQF
TRBV12-3/TRBV12-4	TRBJ2-1	10	ASSGRQPEQF
TRBV15	TRBJ2-4	13	ATSTTGSPGGIQY
TRBV18	TRBJ1-2	13	ASSPQGQLEHGYT
TRBV20-1	TRBJ2-3	11	SARRDYSDTQY
TRBV10-3	TRBJ2-3	12	AIQTGPSTDTQY
TRBV20-1	TRBJ2-1	12	SARVAGAYNEQF
TRBV6-5	TRBJ1-3	13	ASSYSTDRSNTIY
TRBV12-3/TRBV12-4	TRBJ2-7	12	ASSLQSGAYEQY
TRBV10-3	TRBJ1-4	12	ATRQGVGNEKLF
TRBV20-1	TRBJ2-5	12	SATRLAGKETQY
TRBV5-6	TRBJ1-5	17	ASSLEPGPTHYGNQPQH
TRBV25-1	TRBJ2-7	9	ASRSGGEQY
TRBV20-1	TRBJ1-1	12	SAPEGRLNTEAF
TRBV28	TRBJ2-7	12	ASSNRGASYEQY
TRBV3-1	TRBJ2-7	10	ASSREGGEQY